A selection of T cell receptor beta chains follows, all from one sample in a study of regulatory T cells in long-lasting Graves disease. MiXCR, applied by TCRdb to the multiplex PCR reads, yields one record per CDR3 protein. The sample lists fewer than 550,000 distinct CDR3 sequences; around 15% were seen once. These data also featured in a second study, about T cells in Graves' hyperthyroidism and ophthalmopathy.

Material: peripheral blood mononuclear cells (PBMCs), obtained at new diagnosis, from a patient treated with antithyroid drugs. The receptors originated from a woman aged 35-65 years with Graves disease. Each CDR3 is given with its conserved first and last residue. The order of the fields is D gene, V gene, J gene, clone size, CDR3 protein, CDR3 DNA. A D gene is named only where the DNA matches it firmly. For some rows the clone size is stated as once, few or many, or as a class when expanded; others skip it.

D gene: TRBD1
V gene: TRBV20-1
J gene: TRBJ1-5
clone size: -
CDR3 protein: CSASGQGAHQPQHF
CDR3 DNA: TGCAGTGCTAGTGGTCAGGGGGCCCATCAGCCCCAGCATTTT

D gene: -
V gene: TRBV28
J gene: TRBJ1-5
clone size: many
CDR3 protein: CASSLSGYQPQHF
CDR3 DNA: TGTGCCAGCAGTTTGTCTGGATATCAGCCCCAGCATTTT

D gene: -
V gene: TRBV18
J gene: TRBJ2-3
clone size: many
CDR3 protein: CASSRLDTQYF
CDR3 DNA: TGTGCCAGCTCCCGACTAGATACGCAGTATTTT

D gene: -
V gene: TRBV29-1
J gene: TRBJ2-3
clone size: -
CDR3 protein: CSVEFPLAGATDTQYF
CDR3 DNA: TGCAGCGTTGAATTCCCCTTGGCGGGGGCCACAGATACGCAGTATTTT

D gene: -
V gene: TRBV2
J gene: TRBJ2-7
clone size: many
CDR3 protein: CASSDIGQGLGEQYF
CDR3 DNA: TGTGCCAGCAGTGATATTGGGCAGGGGCTTGGCGAGCAGTACTTC

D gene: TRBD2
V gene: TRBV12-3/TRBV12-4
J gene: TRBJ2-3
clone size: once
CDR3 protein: CASRVTSGGPSDF
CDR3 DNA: TGTGCCAGCAGGGTGACTAGCGGGGGCCCTTCTGATTTT

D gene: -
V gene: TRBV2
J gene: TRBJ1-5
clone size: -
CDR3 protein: CASSEESYSNQPQHF
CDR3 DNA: TGTGCCAGCAGTGAAGAATCCTATAGCAATCAGCCCCAGCATTTT

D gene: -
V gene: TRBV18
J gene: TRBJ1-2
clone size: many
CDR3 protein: CASSPESVHGYTF
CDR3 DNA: TGTGCCAGCTCACCAGAGAGCGTTCATGGCTACACCTTC

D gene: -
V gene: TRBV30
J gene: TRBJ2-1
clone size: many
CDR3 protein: CAWSVGANEQFF
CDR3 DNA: TGTGCCTGGAGTGTTGGTGCGAATGAGCAGTTCTTC

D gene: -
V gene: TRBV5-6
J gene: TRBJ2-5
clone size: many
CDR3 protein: CASSLSGRQYQETQYF
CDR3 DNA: TGTGCCAGCAGCTTGTCCGGCAGGCAGTACCAAGAGACCCAGTACTTC

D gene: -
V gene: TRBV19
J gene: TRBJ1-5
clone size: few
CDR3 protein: CASNIPDHSNQPQHF
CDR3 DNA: TGTGCCAGTAACATACCCGATCATAGCAATCAGCCCCAGCATTTT

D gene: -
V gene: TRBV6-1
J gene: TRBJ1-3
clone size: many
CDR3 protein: CASSEDPGSGNTIYF
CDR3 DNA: TGTGCCAGCAGTGAAGATCCGGGGAGCGGAAACACCATATATTTT

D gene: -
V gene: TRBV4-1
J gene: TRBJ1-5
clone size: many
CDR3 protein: CASSRGTDQINQPQHF
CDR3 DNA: TGCGCCAGCAGCCGAGGGACGGACCAGATCAATCAGCCCCAGCATTTT

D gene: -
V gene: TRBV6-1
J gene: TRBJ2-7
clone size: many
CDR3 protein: CASSRGVIGYEQYF
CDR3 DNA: TGTGCCAGCAGTAGGGGGGTAATAGGTTACGAGCAGTACTTC

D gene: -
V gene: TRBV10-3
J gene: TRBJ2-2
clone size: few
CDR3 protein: CAIRGTANTGELFF
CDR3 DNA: TGTGCCATCAGGGGGACCGCGAACACCGGGGAGCTGTTTTTT

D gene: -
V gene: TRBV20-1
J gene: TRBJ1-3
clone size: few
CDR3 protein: CSAAALGAGNTIYF
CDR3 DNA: TGCAGTGCCGCGGCTTTGGGTGCTGGAAACACCATATATTTT

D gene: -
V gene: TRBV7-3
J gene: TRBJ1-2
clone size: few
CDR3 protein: CASSFDAGANYGYTF
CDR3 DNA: TGTGCCAGCAGCTTTGATGCGGGGGCTAACTATGGCTACACCTTC

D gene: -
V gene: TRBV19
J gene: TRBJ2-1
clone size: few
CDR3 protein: CASSIRGGPVEQFF
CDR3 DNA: TGTGCCAGTAGTATAAGGGGGGGGCCGGTTGAGCAGTTCTTC

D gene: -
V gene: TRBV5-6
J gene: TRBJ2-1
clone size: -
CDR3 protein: CASSLVASQFNEQFF
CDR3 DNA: TGTGCCAGCAGCTTGGTAGCTAGCCAATTCAATGAGCAGTTCTTC

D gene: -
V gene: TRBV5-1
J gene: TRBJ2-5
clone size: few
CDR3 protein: CASSARVGQETQYF
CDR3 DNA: TGCGCCAGCAGCGCCAGGGTGGGGCAAGAGACCCAGTACTTC

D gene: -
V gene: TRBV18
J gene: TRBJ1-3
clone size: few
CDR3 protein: CASSPRQGPYSGNTIYF
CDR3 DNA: TGTGCCAGCTCACCACGGCAGGGGCCGTACTCTGGAAACACCATATATTTT

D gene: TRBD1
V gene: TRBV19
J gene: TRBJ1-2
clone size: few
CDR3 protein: CASSILTGQGVYTF
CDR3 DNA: TGTGCCAGTAGTATCCTTACAGGACAGGGCGTCTACACCTTC

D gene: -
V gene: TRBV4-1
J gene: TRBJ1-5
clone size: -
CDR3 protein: CASSQEGGIINQPQHF
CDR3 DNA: TGCGCCAGCAGCCAAGAGGGAGGTATTATCAATCAGCCCCAGCATTTT

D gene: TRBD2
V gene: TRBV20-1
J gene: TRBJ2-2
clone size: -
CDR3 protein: CSPDLAGSGELFF
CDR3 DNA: TGCAGTCCAGACCTAGCGGGGTCCGGGGAGCTGTTTTTT

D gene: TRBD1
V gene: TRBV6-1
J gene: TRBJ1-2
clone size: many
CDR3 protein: CASSSGQANYGYTF
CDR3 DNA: TGTGCCAGCAGTAGTGGACAGGCAAACTATGGCTACACCTTC

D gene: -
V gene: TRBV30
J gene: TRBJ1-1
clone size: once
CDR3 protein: CAWRSVGLYTEAFF
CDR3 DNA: TGTGCCTGGAGGTCTGTCGGTTTGTACACTGAAGCTTTCTTT

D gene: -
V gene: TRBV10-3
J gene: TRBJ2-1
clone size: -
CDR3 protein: CAISATGDIYNEQFF
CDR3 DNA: TGTGCCATCAGTGCTACAGGAGACATCTACAATGAGCAGTTCTTC

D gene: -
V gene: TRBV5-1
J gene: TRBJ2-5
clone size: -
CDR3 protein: CASSFLPERGETQYF
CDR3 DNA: TGCGCCAGCAGCTTCTTACCGGAGAGGGGAGAGACCCAGTACTTC

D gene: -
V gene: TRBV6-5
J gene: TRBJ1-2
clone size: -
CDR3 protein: CASSSLRGGAGGYTF
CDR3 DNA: TGTGCCAGCAGTTCCCTCCGGGGGGGAGCGGGGGGCTACACCTTC

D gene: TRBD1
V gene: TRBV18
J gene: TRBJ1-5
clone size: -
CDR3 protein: CASSATGVRQPQHF
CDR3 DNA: TGTGCCAGCTCGGCCACAGGGGTGAGGCAGCCCCAGCATTTT

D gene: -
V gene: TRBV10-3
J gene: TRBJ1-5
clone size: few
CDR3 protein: CAISDTLGGGNQPQHF
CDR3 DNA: TGTGCCATCAGTGACACCCTGGGAGGGGGCAATCAGCCCCAGCATTTT

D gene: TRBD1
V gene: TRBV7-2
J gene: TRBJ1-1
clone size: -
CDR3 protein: CASSRTGPLNTEAFF
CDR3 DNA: TGTGCCAGCAGCCGGACAGGACCGCTGAACACTGAAGCTTTCTTT

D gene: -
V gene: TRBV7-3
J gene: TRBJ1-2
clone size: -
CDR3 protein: CASSPGGRGWDGYTF
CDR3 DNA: TGTGCCAGCAGCCCGGGGGGGAGGGGATGGGATGGCTACACCTTC

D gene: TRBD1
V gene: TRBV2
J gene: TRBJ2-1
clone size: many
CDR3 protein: CASRGQVSNEQFF
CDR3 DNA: TGTGCCAGCAGGGGACAGGTTTCAAATGAGCAGTTCTTC

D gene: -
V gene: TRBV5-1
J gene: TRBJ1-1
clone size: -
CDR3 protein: CASGRSRADTEAFF
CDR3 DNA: TGTGCCAGCGGGCGTTCGAGGGCGGACACTGAAGCTTTCTTT

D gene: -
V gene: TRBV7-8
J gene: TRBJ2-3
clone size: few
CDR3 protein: CASVAGTFTDTQYF
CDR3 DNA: TGTGCCAGCGTGGCAGGGACCTTCACAGATACGCAGTATTTT

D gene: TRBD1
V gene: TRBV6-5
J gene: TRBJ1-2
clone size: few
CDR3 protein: CASSSGTGIDGYTF
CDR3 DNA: TGTGCCAGCAGTTCCGGGACAGGGATCGATGGCTACACCTTC

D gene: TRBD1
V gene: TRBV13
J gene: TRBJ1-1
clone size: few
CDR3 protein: CASSDRDRGMNTEAFF
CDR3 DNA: TGTGCCAGCAGCGACCGGGACAGGGGGATGAACACTGAAGCTTTCTTT

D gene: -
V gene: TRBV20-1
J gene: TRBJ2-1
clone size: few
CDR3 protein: CSGSRDNEQFF
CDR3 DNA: TGCAGTGGCTCCAGGGACAATGAGCAGTTCTTC

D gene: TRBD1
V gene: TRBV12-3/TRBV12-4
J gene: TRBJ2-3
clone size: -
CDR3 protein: CASSLIQGDTQYF
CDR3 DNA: TGTGCCAGCAGTTTAATACAGGGGGATACGCAGTATTTT

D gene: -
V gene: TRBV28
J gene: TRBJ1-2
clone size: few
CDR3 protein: CASSLRGVGGYTF
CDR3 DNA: TGTGCCAGCAGTTTAAGGGGAGTAGGTGGCTACACCTTC

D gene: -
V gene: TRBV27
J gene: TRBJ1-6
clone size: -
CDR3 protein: CANFPYNSPLHF
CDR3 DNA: TGTGCCAACTTTCCCTATAATTCACCCCTCCACTTT

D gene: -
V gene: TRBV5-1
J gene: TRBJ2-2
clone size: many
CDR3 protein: CASSLEGAANTGELFF
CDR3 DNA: TGCGCCAGCAGCTTGGAAGGGGCCGCGAACACCGGGGAGCTGTTTTTT

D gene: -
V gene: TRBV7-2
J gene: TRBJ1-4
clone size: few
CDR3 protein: CASSLVWGTNEKLFF
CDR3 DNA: TGTGCCAGCAGCTTAGTATGGGGTACTAATGAAAAACTGTTTTTT

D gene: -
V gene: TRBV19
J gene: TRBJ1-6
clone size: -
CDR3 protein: CASSPHLPTSSPLHF
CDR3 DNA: TGTGCCAGTAGTCCCCACCTACCGACCAGCTCACCCCTCCACTTT

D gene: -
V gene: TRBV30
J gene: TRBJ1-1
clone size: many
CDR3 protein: CAWSAQENTEAFF
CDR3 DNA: TGTGCCTGGAGTGCTCAGGAGAACACTGAAGCTTTCTTT

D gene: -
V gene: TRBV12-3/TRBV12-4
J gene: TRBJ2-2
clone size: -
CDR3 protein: CASWQGGTGELFF
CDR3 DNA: TGTGCCAGCTGGCAGGGGGGCACCGGGGAGCTGTTTTTT

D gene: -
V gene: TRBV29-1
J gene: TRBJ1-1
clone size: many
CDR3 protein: CSAGTLNTEAFF
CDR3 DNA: TGCAGCGCCGGGACATTGAACACTGAAGCTTTCTTT

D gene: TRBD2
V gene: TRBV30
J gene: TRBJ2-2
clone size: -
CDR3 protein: CASREDGLESGELFF
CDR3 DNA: TGTGCCTCCCGGGAGGACGGCCTTGAGTCCGGGGAGCTGTTTTTT

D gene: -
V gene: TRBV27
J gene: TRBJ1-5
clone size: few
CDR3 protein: CASSSWQGTNQPQHF
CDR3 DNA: TGTGCCAGCAGTTCATGGCAGGGTACCAATCAGCCCCAGCATTTT

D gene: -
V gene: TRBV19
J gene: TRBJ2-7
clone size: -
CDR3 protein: CASSIAGRGSYEQCF
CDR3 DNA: TGTGCCAGTAGTATCGCGGGAAGGGGAAGCTACGAGCAGTGCTTC

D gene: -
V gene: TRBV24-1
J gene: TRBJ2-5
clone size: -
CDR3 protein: CATSDDSQETQYF
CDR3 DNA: TGTGCCACCAGTGATGACAGCCAAGAGACCCAGTACTTC

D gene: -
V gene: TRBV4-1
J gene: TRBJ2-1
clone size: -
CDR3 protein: CASSQVVPLANEQFF
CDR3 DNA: TGCGCCAGCAGCCAAGTAGTCCCACTAGCCAATGAGCAGTTCTTC

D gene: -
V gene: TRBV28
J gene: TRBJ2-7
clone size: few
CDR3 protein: CASSATPYEQYF
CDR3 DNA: TGTGCCAGCAGTGCAACCCCCTACGAGCAGTACTTC

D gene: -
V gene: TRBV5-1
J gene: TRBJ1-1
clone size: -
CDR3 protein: CASSLRRVRDTEAFF
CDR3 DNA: TGCGCCAGCAGCTTGCGCAGGGTTCGGGACACTGAAGCTTTCTTT

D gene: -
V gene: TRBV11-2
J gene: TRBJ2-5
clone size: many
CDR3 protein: CASSLDFATSETQYF
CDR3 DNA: TGTGCCAGCAGCTTAGATTTCGCCACCAGCGAGACCCAGTACTTC

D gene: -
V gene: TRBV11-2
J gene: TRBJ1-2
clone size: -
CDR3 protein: CASSQFFGENYGYTF
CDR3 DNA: TGCGCCAGCAGCCAATTCTTCGGGGAGAACTATGGCTACACCTTC

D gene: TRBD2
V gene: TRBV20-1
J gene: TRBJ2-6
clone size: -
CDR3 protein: CSALLAGLSGANVLTF
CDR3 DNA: TGCAGTGCTTTACTAGCGGGGCTTTCGGGGGCCAACGTCCTGACTTTC

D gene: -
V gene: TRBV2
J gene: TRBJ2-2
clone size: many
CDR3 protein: CASNGDSGTGELFF
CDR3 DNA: TGTGCCAGCAACGGCGACTCAGGGACCGGGGAGCTGTTTTTT

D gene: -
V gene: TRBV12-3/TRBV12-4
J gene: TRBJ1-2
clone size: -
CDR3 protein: CASSLSGRGDGYTF
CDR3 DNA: TGTGCCAGCAGCCTTTCGGGACGGGGGGATGGCTACACCTTC